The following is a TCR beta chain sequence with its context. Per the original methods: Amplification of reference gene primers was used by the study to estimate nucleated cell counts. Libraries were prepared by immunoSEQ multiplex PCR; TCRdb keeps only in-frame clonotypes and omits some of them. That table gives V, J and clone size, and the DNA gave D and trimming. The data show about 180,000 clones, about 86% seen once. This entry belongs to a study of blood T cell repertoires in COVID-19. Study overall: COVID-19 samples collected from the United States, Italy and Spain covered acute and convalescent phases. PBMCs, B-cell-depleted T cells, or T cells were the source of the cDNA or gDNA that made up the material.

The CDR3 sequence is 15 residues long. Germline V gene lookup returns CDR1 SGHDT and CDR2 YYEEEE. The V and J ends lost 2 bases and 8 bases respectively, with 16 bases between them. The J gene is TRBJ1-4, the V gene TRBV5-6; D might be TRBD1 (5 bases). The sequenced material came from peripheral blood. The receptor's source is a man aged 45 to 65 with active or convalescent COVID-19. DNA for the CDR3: TGTGCCAGCAGCTTATTCCGGGGCGGGGGAGAAAAACTGTTTTTT. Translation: CASSLFRGGGEKLFF.